This TCR beta chain was found in a study of T cells in Graves' hyperthyroidism and ophthalmopathy. Broader study findings: Most thyroid-expanded clonotypes above 0.001 were also found in blood. Ophthalmopathy stood apart from stable hyperthyroidism in a 13 V-J model.

The study included ophthalmopathy patients with Clinical Activity Score at least 3, NOSPECS grade at least 4 and duration under 3 months. Concerning this clonotype itself: Its antigen remains unidentified.

Amplification yielded TCR beta CDR3 regions, with RNA transcripts as the source. The HTBI primer set was used in a first-round RT-PCR of the TCR CDR3. TCRdb re-called the multiplex PCR reads with MiXCR, one entry per CDR3 protein. The table records 250,000 to 400,000 distinct CDR3 sequences, approximately 14% of them present only once. Germline CDR1 is SNHLY and CDR2 is FYNNEI. CDR3 size: 12 residues. Between the trimmed V and J ends, which lost 7 bases and 3 bases, there was a span of 10 bases. The source material was blood. The sequence derives from a woman in her thirties or forties with Graves' ophthalmopathy. V gene TRBV2 combines with J gene TRBJ2-7; D call uncertain. The CDR3 spells CASTASSYEQYF. CDR3 bases: TGTGCCAGCACGGCAAGTAGCTACGAGCAGTACTTC.